The rows below give T cell receptor beta chains drawn from one sample of a study of T cells in localized non-small cell lung cancer. Profiled with immunoSEQ multiplex PCR; TCRdb holds only in-frame clones, not every one. This table holds about 79,000 clones, 80% to 90% found once. This sample comprised peripheral blood, obtained before any cancer treatment. Receptor source: a female donor of 60 years or more with stage I lung adenocarcinoma. CDR3s include the opening cysteine and the closing phenylalanine or tryptophan. Each record gives: D gene, J gene, clone size, V gene, CDR3 protein, CDR3 DNA. The D gene is left open where the match is weak. Not every row has a clone size; where given, it reads once, few, many or a size class.

d_gene: .
j_gene: TRBJ1-5
abundance: .
v_gene: TRBV7-6
CDR3aa: CASSRQGNQPQHF
CDR3nt: TGTGCCAGCAGCCGACAGGGCAATCAGCCCCAGCATTTT

d_gene: .
j_gene: TRBJ1-1
abundance: .
v_gene: TRBV15
CDR3aa: CATSIGRGNTEAFF
CDR3nt: TGTGCCACCAGCATAGGTCGGGGGAACACTGAAGCTTTCTTT

d_gene: .
j_gene: TRBJ1-5
abundance: .
v_gene: TRBV6-1
CDR3aa: CASRISNQPQHF
CDR3nt: TGTGCCAGTAGAATTAGCAATCAGCCCCAGCATTTT

d_gene: .
j_gene: TRBJ1-4
abundance: .
v_gene: TRBV29-1
CDR3aa: CSVGTATGEKLFF
CDR3nt: TGCAGCGTTGGGACCGCCACGGGGGAAAAACTGTTTTTT

d_gene: .
j_gene: TRBJ1-2
abundance: .
v_gene: TRBV9
CDR3aa: CASSVVGGMSYTF
CDR3nt: TGTGCCAGCAGCGTAGTAGGGGGTATGAGCTACACCTTC

d_gene: .
j_gene: TRBJ1-3
abundance: .
v_gene: TRBV15
CDR3aa: CATRANRGSGNTIYF
CDR3nt: TGTGCCACCAGGGCTAATCGGGGTTCTGGAAACACCATATATTTT

d_gene: TRBD2
j_gene: TRBJ2-7
abundance: .
v_gene: TRBV2
CDR3aa: CATQGSGRQGEQYF
CDR3nt: TGTGCCACCCAGGGTAGCGGGAGGCAGGGCGAGCAGTACTTC

d_gene: .
j_gene: TRBJ1-2
abundance: .
v_gene: TRBV6-1
CDR3aa: CASSAQGGIYGYTF
CDR3nt: TGTGCCAGCAGTGCCCAAGGGGGGATCTATGGCTACACCTTC

d_gene: TRBD1
j_gene: TRBJ1-5
abundance: .
v_gene: TRBV4-2
CDR3aa: CASSQGQGDTQPQHF
CDR3nt: TGTGCCAGCAGCCAAGGACAGGGGGATACTCAGCCCCAGCATTTT

d_gene: TRBD1
j_gene: TRBJ1-4
abundance: .
v_gene: TRBV5-1
CDR3aa: CASSPLGQGMRQTNEKLFF
CDR3nt: TGCGCCAGCAGCCCACTGGGACAGGGAATGCGTCAAACTAATGAAAAACTGTTTTTT

d_gene: .
j_gene: TRBJ2-7
abundance: once
v_gene: TRBV7-9
CDR3aa: CASSADTGTLSYEQYF
CDR3nt: TGTGCCAGCAGCGCGGATACCGGGACACTTTCCTACGAGCAGTACTTC

d_gene: .
j_gene: TRBJ2-3
abundance: .
v_gene: TRBV5-1
CDR3aa: CASSYPGLDTQYF
CDR3nt: TGCGCCAGCAGCTATCCAGGGTTAGATACGCAGTATTTT

d_gene: .
j_gene: TRBJ1-2
abundance: .
v_gene: TRBV21-1
CDR3aa: CASSKEGENYGYTF
CDR3nt: TGTGCCAGCAGCAAAGAGGGGGAAAACTATGGCTACACCTTC

d_gene: .
j_gene: TRBJ1-3
abundance: .
v_gene: TRBV6-5
CDR3aa: CASRHENTIYF
CDR3nt: TGTGCCAGCAGGCACGAAAACACCATATATTTT

d_gene: TRBD2
j_gene: TRBJ2-7
abundance: .
v_gene: TRBV7-6
CDR3aa: CASSGWTSGRSSYEQYF
CDR3nt: TGTGCCAGCAGCGGATGGACTAGCGGAAGGAGCTCCTACGAGCAGTACTTC

d_gene: .
j_gene: TRBJ1-4
abundance: .
v_gene: TRBV30
CDR3aa: CAWTAGGGNEKLFF
CDR3nt: TGTGCCTGGACCGCGGGAGGGGGAAATGAAAAACTGTTTTTT

d_gene: .
j_gene: TRBJ1-5
abundance: .
v_gene: TRBV19
CDR3aa: CASSISQGSGQPQHF
CDR3nt: TGTGCCAGTAGTATCTCCCAGGGTTCGGGTCAGCCCCAGCATTTT

d_gene: .
j_gene: TRBJ2-3
abundance: .
v_gene: TRBV7-9
CDR3aa: CASSLIKAGSTDTQYF
CDR3nt: TGTGCCAGCAGCTTGATAAAGGCAGGCTCTACAGATACGCAGTATTTT

d_gene: TRBD2
j_gene: TRBJ2-3
abundance: few
v_gene: TRBV27
CDR3aa: CASRTFLTSGRSTDTQYF
CDR3nt: TGTGCCAGCCGAACCTTCCTAACTAGCGGGAGAAGTACAGATACGCAGTATTTT

d_gene: TRBD2
j_gene: TRBJ2-1
abundance: .
v_gene: TRBV9
CDR3aa: CASTFRTGGTNEQFF
CDR3nt: TGTGCCAGCACCTTCCGGACGGGAGGGACCAATGAGCAGTTCTTC

d_gene: TRBD2
j_gene: TRBJ2-7
abundance: .
v_gene: TRBV18
CDR3aa: CASSPGGGDEQYF
CDR3nt: TGTGCCAGCTCACCGGGTGGGGGGGACGAGCAGTACTTC

d_gene: .
j_gene: TRBJ1-1
abundance: few
v_gene: TRBV2
CDR3aa: CASTGTRGAFF
CDR3nt: TGTGCCAGTACTGGGACCCGAGGTGCTTTCTTT

d_gene: .
j_gene: TRBJ2-7
abundance: .
v_gene: TRBV7-3
CDR3aa: CASSSRAGYEQYF
CDR3nt: TGTGCCAGCAGCTCTCGGGCCGGATACGAGCAGTACTTC

d_gene: TRBD1
j_gene: TRBJ2-1
abundance: .
v_gene: TRBV6-5
CDR3aa: CASSGSGQGRNEQFF
CDR3nt: TGTGCCAGCAGTGGATCGGGACAGGGAAGAAATGAGCAGTTCTTC

d_gene: TRBD1
j_gene: TRBJ1-5
abundance: .
v_gene: TRBV7-8
CDR3aa: CASSAETGGNQPQHF
CDR3nt: TGTGCCAGCAGCGCAGAGACAGGGGGCAATCAGCCCCAGCATTTT

d_gene: TRBD1
j_gene: TRBJ2-1
abundance: .
v_gene: TRBV6-5
CDR3aa: CASSNRGLLNNEQFF
CDR3nt: TGTGCCAGCAGTAACAGGGGGCTTCTTAACAATGAGCAGTTCTTC

d_gene: .
j_gene: TRBJ1-6
abundance: once
v_gene: TRBV6-6
CDR3aa: CASTEGKGIISSPLHF
CDR3nt: TGTGCCAGCACCGAAGGGAAAGGCATTATCAGTTCACCCCTCCACTTT

d_gene: TRBD2
j_gene: TRBJ2-7
abundance: .
v_gene: TRBV7-2
CDR3aa: CASSLLPTSGRGEQYF
CDR3nt: TGTGCCAGCAGCTTATTACCCACTAGCGGGAGGGGCGAGCAGTACTTC

d_gene: TRBD2
j_gene: TRBJ2-2
abundance: .
v_gene: TRBV6-5
CDR3aa: CASRGLAGVTGELFF
CDR3nt: TGTGCCAGCAGGGGACTAGCGGGAGTCACCGGGGAGCTGTTTTTT

d_gene: TRBD1
j_gene: TRBJ2-7
abundance: .
v_gene: TRBV5-6
CDR3aa: CASSPGTEPYEQYF
CDR3nt: TGTGCCAGCAGCCCAGGGACAGAACCCTACGAGCAGTACTTC

d_gene: .
j_gene: TRBJ1-1
abundance: few
v_gene: TRBV6-1
CDR3aa: CASSARSNTEAFF
CDR3nt: TGTGCCAGCAGTGCGAGGTCGAACACTGAAGCTTTCTTT

d_gene: TRBD2
j_gene: TRBJ2-4
abundance: .
v_gene: TRBV5-1
CDR3aa: CASSSMTSAKNIQYF
CDR3nt: TGCGCCAGCAGCTCCATGACTAGCGCCAAAAACATTCAGTACTTC

d_gene: .
j_gene: TRBJ1-2
abundance: .
v_gene: TRBV2
CDR3aa: CASSEEGYYGYTF
CDR3nt: TGTGCCAGCAGTGAAGAGGGGTACTATGGCTACACCTTC

d_gene: TRBD2
j_gene: TRBJ2-3
abundance: .
v_gene: TRBV4-1
CDR3aa: CASSQEGGGRPTDTQYF
CDR3nt: TGCGCCAGCAGCCAAGAAGGCGGGGGACGGCCCACAGATACGCAGTATTTT

d_gene: .
j_gene: TRBJ2-1
abundance: .
v_gene: TRBV6-1
CDR3aa: CASTLINNEQFF
CDR3nt: TGTGCCAGCACCCTGATAAACAATGAGCAGTTCTTC

d_gene: TRBD1
j_gene: TRBJ1-4
abundance: .
v_gene: TRBV13
CDR3aa: CASSLDRGLKKLFF
CDR3nt: TGTGCCAGCAGCTTAGACAGGGGGCTCAAAAAACTGTTTTTT

d_gene: .
j_gene: TRBJ1-6
abundance: .
v_gene: TRBV15
CDR3aa: CATSRDRTSALHF
CDR3nt: TGTGCCACCAGCAGAGACAGGACCTCGGCCCTCCACTTT

d_gene: .
j_gene: TRBJ1-1
abundance: .
v_gene: TRBV21-1
CDR3aa: CASSKVCRGAYMRRAFF
CDR3nt: TGTGCCAGCAGCAAAGTTTGCAGGGGCGCTTATATGCGTAGAGCTTTCTTT

d_gene: .
j_gene: TRBJ1-2
abundance: .
v_gene: TRBV10-3
CDR3aa: CAISVLPGSEVGYTF
CDR3nt: TGTGCCATCAGTGTCCTCCCGGGATCGGAGGTCGGCTACACCTTC

d_gene: .
j_gene: TRBJ2-1
abundance: .
v_gene: TRBV6-5
CDR3aa: CASGTWGYNEQFF
CDR3nt: TGTGCCAGCGGAACTTGGGGGTACAATGAGCAGTTCTTC

d_gene: TRBD1
j_gene: TRBJ2-5
abundance: .
v_gene: TRBV5-8
CDR3aa: CASSLGTGGATQYF
CDR3nt: TGTGCCAGCAGCTTGGGTACAGGGGGAGCGACCCAGTACTTC

d_gene: .
j_gene: TRBJ2-5
abundance: .
v_gene: TRBV11-3
CDR3aa: CASSSTGHQETQYF
CDR3nt: TGTGCCAGCAGCTCAACAGGGCACCAAGAGACCCAGTACTTC